This TCR beta chain was captured by sequencing in a study of blood T cells in healthy people across ages. Study-level findings and limits: Researchers judged that diversity estimates from one million T cells fell short of true values.

V dropped 6 bases and J dropped 3 bases, with 14 bases sitting between them. The CDR3 totals 15 residues. Looked up from germline, CDR1 is SEHNR and CDR2 is FQNEAQ (reference sequence). This clonotype showed up just a few times. Its matching antigen is unknown. Together with a sample-barcoded 5' primer, a J-beta primer mix was included in a second PCR lasting about 6 to 12 cycles. TCRdb re-derived calls from the 5' RACE reads in MiXCR, one entry per CDR3 protein. The table lists 700,000 to 900,000 distinct CDR3 sequences, around 25% of them singletons, with around 3% in the top ten. The same specimen was also included in a second study, on T cells of mothers and their children. That source notes: Related mother-child pairs shared marginally more repertoire than unrelated pairs, though not significantly.

V is TRBV7-9 and J is TRBJ1-4; weak D call: TRBD1 (5 bases). The receptor's source is a boy aged 5-17 years in good health. The sequencing sample was made of blood. The CDR3 region is CASRRPDSPNEKLFF. The CDR3 nucleotides read TGTGCCAGCAGGAGGCCCGACAGCCCTAATGAAAAACTGTTTTTT.